Here is one T cell receptor (beta chain) with its context. This specimen belongs to a study of CD8+ T cells in alopecia areata. Study context: Tofacitinib ran 6 to 18 months, followed by 6 months off drug.

V trimming: 2 bases; J trimming: 4 bases; junction bases outside the gene matches: 2. This CDR3 is 14 amino acids long. CDR1 is SGHTS, CDR2 YDEGEE, per germline. RNA extraction and reverse transcription yielded cDNA as sequencing template. This table comes from immunoSEQ multiplex PCR, and its TCRdb copy is limited to in-frame clones, with some not included. The sample has 150,000 or so clones, about 87% seen once. The chain has TRBV5-8 and TRBJ1-1; 10 positions match TRBD1. Sequencing was performed on CD8+ T cells sorted from blood, taken at week 0. The TCR was taken from a human donor with alopecia areata. CDR3 in amino acids: CASSFRDRGTEAFF. CDR3 nucleotide sequence: TGTGCCAGCAGCTTTCGGGACAGGGGCACTGAAGCTTTCTTT.